The following is a T cell receptor (beta chain) sequence with its context. This entry belongs to a study of T cells in localized non-small cell lung cancer. The CDR3 sequence is 18 residues long. V lost 0 bases, J lost 0 bases, and 7 bases stayed unmatched. Germline V lookup: CDR1 SGHRS, CDR2 YFSETQ. Profiled with immunoSEQ multiplex PCR; TCRdb holds only in-frame clones, not every one. Here the sample spans 100,000 to 150,000 clones, 89% being singletons. The sample in question was peripheral blood, obtained before any cancer treatment. The TCR originated in a female donor of 60 years or more with stage I lung adenocarcinoma. This rearrangement joins TRBV5-1 to TRBJ2-7, with 12 bases that match TRBD1. The CDR3 DNA is TGCGCCAGCAGCTTGGGGGGACAGGGGGCCTCTAGCTCCTACGAGCAGTACTTC. As protein: CASSLGGQGASSSYEQYF.